This T cell receptor (beta chain) was profiled in a study of blood T cell repertoires in COVID-19 (dated by TCRdb to the early 2020s). The study in broad terms: Collaborator samples came from the United States, Italy and Spain and covered acute and convalescent phases of COVID-19. The samples were drawn from the first 160 participants of the ongoing ImmuneRACE study and from 1,200 or so subjects provided by 6 global collaborators. The prospective study material was composed of cDNA or gDNA derived from T cells, B-cell-depleted T cells, or PBMCs. Sample metadata almost always included a de-identified subject ID, COVID-19 status, age in years and sex. Subjects who had been exposed to COVID-19, were actively infected with it, or had recovered from it provided the deeply sampled blood TCRbeta repertoires that made up the dataset. Where available, HLA class I and class II types were taken from metadata supplied by the sample provider and were not determined by assay-based typing. The repertoires were released in a freely available public database intended as a resource for research on the immune response to SARS-CoV-2.

Concerning this clone: It has no known antigen specificity. The input lacks base qualities; no much larger clone sits a single base away.

TCRbeta CDR3 regions were amplified from genomic DNA using the immunoSEQ Assay, a bias-controlled multiplex PCR. In the paper's pipeline: The number of nucleated cells in each sample was estimated by amplification of reference gene primers within the assay. To quantify the absolute abundance of each unique TCRbeta CDR3 rearrangement, sequence reads were collapsed and filtered. For each sample, productive Simpson clonality was calculated as the square root of Simpson's diversity index across productive rearrangements. Drawn from immuneACCESS, this table holds only the in-frame rearrangements with V and J called that TCRdb kept. Clones are partly lost; checked studies trace under half to an unresolved V gene and leave the rest unexplained. That table supplies the V and J calls and clone size; D and trimming were determined from the DNA. This sample gives approximately 140,000 clones in total; around 90% of them show up just once. Roughly 2.5% of the sample is held by the ten biggest clonotypes.

One collaborating source in Seattle enrolled patients during active infection and followed them longitudinally through the course of disease. Each collaborating institution followed its own protocols to collect whole blood in K2EDTA tubes. For TCRbeta analysis, collaborators shipped samples as frozen whole blood, isolated PBMCs, or DNA extracted from either of those sample types. Counted from cysteine to phenylalanine, this CDR3 has 15 amino acids. Solely the CDR3 DNA is kept, with 45 bases framed from the first base. CDR1 LNHDA and CDR2 SQIVND are derived from the germline V gene (reference sequence). V loses 1 base of germline sequence and J loses 5 bases, and the interval between the two ends is 12 bases. Broader findings and caveats from the paper: Clinical and demographic metadata were provided uncurated, with the amount varying by source and participant.

The receptor was isolated from a human donor with COVID-19, enrolled during active disease. The donor label of this sample is uncertain. The chain uses TRBV19 and TRBJ2-1, and perhaps TRBD2 as D gene, on 6 matching bases. Sequencing was done on a sample of peripheral blood. CDR3 loop: CASSIGPGGHNEQFF. The DNA sequence is TGTGCCAGTAGTATAGGCCCCGGAGGGCACAATGAGCAGTTCTTC.